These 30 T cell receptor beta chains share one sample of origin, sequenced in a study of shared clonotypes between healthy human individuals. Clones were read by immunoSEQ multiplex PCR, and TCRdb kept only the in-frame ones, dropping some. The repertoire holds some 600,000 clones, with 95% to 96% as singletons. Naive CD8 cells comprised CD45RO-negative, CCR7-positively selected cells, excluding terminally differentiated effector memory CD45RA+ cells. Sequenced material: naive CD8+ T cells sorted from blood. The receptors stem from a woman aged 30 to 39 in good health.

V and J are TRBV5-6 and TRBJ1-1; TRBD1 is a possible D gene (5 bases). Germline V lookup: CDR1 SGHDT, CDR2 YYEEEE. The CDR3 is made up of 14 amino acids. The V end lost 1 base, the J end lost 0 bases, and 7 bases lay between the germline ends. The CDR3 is CASSLSGMNTEAFF. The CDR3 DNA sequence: TGTGCCAGCAGCTTGTCAGGGATGAACACTGAAGCTTTCTTT.

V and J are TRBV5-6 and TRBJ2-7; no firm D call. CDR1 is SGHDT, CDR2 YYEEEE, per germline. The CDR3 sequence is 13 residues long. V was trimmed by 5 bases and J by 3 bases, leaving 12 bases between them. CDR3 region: CASSFGVNYEQYF. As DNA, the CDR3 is TGTGCCAGCAGTTTTGGAGTCAACTACGAGCAGTACTTC. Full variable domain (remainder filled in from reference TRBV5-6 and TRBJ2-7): DAGVTQSPTHLIKTRGQQVTLRCSPKSGHDTVSWYQQALGQGPQFIFQYYEEEERQRGNFPDRFSGHQFPNYSSELNVNALLLGDSALYLCASSFGVNYEQYFGPGTRLTVT.

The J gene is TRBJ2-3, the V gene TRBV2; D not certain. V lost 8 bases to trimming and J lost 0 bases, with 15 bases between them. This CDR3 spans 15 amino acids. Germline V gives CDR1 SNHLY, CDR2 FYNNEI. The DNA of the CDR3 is TGTGCCAGCGCAGGAACATTTTCTAGCACAGATACGCAGTATTTT. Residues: CASAGTFSSTDTQYF.

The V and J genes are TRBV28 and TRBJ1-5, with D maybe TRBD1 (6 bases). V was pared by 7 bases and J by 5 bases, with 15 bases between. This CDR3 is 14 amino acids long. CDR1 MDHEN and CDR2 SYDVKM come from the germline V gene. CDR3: CASNPRGWYQPQHF. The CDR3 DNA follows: TGTGCCAGCAATCCAAGGGGGTGGTATCAGCCCCAGCATTTT.

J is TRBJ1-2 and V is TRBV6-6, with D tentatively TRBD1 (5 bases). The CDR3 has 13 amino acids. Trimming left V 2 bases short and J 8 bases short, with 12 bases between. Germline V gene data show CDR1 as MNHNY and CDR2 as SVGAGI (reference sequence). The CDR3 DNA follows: TGTGCCAGCAGTTACCAGGGAAACGGAGGCTACACCTTC. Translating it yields CASSYQGNGGYTF.

The CDR3 sequence is CASSSGTSGENEQFF. The CDR3 nucleotides read TGTGCCAGCAGTTCCGGGACTAGCGGGGAGAATGAGCAGTTCTTC. V gene TRBV27 combines with J gene TRBJ2-1, with 13 bases fitting TRBD2. The V segment lost 4 bases and the J segment 7 bases; nucleotides outside the gene matches: 4. The germline CDR1 and CDR2 sequences are MNHEY and SMNVEV (reference sequence). The CDR3 totals 15 residues.

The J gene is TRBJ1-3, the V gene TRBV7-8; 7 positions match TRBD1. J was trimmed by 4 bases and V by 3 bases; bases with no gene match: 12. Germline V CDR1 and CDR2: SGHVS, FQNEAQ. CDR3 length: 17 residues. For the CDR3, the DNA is TGTGCCAGCAGCTTTTACAGGGGACCTCCAGGCGGAAACACCATATATTTT. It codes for CASSFYRGPPGGNTIYF.

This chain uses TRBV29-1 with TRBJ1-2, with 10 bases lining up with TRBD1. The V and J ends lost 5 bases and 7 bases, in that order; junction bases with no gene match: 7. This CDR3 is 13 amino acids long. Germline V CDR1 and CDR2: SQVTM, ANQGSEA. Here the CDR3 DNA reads TGCAGCGTTACGACAGGGGGCATGGCTGGCTACACCTTC. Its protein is CSVTTGGMAGYTF.

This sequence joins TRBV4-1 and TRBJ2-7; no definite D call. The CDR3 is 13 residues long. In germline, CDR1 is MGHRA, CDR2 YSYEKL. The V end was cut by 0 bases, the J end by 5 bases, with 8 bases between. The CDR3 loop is CASSQDEEDEQYF. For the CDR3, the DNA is TGCGCCAGCAGCCAAGATGAAGAAGACGAGCAGTACTTC.

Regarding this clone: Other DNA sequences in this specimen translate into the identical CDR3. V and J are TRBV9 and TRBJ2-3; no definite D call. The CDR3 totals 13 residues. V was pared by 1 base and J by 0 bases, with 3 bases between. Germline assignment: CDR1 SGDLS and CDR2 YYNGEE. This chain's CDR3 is CASSVISTDTQYF. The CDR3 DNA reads TGTGCCAGCAGCGTAATAAGCACAGATACGCAGTATTTT.

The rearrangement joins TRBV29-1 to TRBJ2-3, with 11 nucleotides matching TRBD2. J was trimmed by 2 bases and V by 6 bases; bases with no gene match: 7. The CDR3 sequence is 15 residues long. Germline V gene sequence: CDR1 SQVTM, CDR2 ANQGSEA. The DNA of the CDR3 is TGCAGCGTCCTCCGGACTAGCGGGTTCACAGATACGCAGTATTTT. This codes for CSVLRTSGFTDTQYF.

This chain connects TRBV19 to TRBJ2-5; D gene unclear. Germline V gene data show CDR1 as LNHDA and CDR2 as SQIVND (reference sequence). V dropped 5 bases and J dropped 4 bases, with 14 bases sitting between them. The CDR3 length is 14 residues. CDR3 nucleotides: TGTGCCAGTAGTCCGCCATCGGTGGGAGAGACCCAGTACTTC. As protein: CASSPPSVGETQYF.

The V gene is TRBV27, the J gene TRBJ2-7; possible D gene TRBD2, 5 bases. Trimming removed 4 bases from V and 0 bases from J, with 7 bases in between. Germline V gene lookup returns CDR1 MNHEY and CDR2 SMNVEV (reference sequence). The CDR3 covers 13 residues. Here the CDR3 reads CASSYGLSYEQYF. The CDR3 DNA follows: TGTGCCAGCAGTTATGGACTCTCCTACGAGCAGTACTTC.

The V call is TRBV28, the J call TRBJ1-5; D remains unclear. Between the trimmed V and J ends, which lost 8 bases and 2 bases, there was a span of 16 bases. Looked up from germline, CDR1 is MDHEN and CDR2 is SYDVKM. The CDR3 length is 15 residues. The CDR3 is CASLGGEEGNQPQHF. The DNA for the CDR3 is TGTGCCAGCCTTGGCGGGGAGGAGGGCAATCAGCCCCAGCATTTT.

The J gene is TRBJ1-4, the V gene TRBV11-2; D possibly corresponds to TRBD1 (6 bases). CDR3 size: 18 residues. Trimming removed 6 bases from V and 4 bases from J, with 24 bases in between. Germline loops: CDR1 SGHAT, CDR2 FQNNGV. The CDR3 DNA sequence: TGTGCCAGCAGACCAGGGGACGGGTGGGGAACTGGTAATGAAAAACTGTTTTTT. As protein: CASRPGDGWGTGNEKLFF.

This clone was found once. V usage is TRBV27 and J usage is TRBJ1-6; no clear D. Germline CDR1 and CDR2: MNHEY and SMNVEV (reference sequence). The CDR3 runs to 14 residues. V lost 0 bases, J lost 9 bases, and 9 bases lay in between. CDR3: CASSLSIRASPLHF. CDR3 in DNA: TGTGCCAGCAGTTTATCAATTCGGGCTTCACCCCTCCACTTT.

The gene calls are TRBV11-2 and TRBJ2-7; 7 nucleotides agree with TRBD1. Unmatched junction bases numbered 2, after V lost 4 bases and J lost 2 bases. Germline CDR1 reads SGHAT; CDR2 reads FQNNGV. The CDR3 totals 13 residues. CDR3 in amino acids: CASSWTGAYEQYF. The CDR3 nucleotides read TGTGCCAGCAGCTGGACAGGAGCCTACGAGCAGTACTTC.

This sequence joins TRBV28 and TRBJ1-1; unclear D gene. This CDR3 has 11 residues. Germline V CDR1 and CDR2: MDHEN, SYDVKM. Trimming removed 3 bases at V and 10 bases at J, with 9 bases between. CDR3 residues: CASSLGGRAFF. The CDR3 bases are TGTGCCAGCAGTTTGGGAGGGAGAGCTTTCTTT.

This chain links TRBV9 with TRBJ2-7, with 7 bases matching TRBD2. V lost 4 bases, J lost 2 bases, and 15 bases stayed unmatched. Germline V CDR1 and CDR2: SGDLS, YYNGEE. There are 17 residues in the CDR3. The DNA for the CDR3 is TGTGCCAGCAGCCCCGCGTTAACTAGCGCCGGAGCCTACGAGCAGTACTTC. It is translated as CASSPALTSAGAYEQYF.

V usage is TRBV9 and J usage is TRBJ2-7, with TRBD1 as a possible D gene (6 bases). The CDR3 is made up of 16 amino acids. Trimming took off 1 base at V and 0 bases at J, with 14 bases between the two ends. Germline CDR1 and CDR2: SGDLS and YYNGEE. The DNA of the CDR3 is TGTGCCAGCAGCGTAAACCCGACAGGAAACTCCTACGAGCAGTACTTC. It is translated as CASSVNPTGNSYEQYF.

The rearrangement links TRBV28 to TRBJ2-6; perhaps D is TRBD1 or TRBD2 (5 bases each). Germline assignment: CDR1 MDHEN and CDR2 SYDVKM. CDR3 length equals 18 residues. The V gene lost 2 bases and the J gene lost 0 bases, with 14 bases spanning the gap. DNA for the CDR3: TGTGCCAGCAGTTTAAACCGGGACGGATACTCTGGGGCCAACGTCCTGACTTTC. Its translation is CASSLNRDGYSGANVLTF.

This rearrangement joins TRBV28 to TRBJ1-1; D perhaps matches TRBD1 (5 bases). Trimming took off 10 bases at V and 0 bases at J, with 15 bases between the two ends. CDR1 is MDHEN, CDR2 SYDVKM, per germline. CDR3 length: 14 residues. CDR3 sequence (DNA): TGTGCCACGAGGAGGGGATACATGAACACTGAAGCTTTCTTT. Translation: CATRRGYMNTEAFF.

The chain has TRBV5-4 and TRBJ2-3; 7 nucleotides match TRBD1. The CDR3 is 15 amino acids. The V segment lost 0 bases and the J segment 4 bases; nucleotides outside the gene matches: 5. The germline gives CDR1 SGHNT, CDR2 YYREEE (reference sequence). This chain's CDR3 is CASSLGQGGPDTQYF. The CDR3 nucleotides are TGTGCCAGCAGCTTGGGACAGGGTGGGCCAGATACGCAGTATTTT.

This chain's CDR3 is CASSEGGYSGYTF. The CDR3 DNA sequence: TGTGCCAGCAGTGAAGGGGGGTATTCGGGCTACACCTTC. The chain combines TRBV28 with TRBJ1-2, with a tentative D call TRBD1 (6 bases). CDR1 and CDR2 (germline): MDHEN, SYDVKM. The CDR3 is 13 residues long. Deletions cut 5 bases from V and 8 bases from J, with 15 bases between.

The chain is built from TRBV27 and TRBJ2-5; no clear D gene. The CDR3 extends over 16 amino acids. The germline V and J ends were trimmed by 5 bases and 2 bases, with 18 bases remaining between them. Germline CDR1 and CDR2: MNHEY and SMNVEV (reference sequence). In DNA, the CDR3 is TGTGCCAGCAGTACACACGCTACGACTGAACAAGAGACCCAGTACTTC. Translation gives CASSTHATTEQETQYF.

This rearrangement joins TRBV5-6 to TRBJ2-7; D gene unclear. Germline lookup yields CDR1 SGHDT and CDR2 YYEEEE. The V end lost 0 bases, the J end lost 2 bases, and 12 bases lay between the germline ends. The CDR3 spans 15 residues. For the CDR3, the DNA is TGTGCCAGCAGCTTGGAGGCAGGTACGCCCTACGAGCAGTACTTC. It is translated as CASSLEAGTPYEQYF.

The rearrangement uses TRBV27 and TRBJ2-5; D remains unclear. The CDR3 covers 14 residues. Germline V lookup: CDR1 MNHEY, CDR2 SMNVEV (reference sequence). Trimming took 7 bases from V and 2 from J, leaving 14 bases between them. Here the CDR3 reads CASNLRLPQETQYF. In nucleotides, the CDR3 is TGTGCCAGCAACTTGAGGCTACCTCAAGAGACCCAGTACTTC.

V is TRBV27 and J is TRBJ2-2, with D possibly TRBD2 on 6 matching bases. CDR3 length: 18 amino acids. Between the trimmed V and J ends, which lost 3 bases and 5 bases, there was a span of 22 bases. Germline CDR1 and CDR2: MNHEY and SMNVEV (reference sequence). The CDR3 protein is CASSLTDLARGGTGELFF. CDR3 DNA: TGTGCCAGCAGTTTGACGGACTTAGCGCGGGGAGGTACCGGGGAGCTGTTTTTT.

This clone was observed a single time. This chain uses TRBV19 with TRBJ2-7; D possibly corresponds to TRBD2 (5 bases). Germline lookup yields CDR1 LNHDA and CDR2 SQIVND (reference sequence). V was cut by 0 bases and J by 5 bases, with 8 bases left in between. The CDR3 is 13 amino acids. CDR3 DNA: TGTGCCAGTAGTATAGATGTGGAGGACGAGCAGTACTTC. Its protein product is CASSIDVEDEQYF.

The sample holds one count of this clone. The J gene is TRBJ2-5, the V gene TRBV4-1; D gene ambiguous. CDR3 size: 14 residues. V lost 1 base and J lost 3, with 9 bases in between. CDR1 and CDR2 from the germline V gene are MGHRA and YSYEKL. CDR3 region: CASSQGTNEETQYF. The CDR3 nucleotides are TGCGCCAGCAGCCAAGGGACGAATGAAGAGACCCAGTACTTC.